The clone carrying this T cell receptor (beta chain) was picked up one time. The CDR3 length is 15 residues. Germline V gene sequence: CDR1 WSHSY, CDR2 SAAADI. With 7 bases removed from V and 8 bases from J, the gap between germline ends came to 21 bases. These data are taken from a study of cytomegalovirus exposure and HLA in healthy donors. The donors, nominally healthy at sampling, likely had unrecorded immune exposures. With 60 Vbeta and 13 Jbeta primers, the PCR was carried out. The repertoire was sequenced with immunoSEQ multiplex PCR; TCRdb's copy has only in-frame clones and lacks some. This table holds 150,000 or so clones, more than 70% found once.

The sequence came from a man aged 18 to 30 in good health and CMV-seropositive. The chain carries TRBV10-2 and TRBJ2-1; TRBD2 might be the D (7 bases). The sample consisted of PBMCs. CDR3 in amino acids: CASTEGGGPLDEQFF. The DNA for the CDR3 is TGCGCCAGCACCGAAGGGGGAGGGCCTCTCGATGAGCAGTTCTTC.